This T cell receptor (beta chain) was found in a study of T cell changes during pregnancy in multiple sclerosis. Method: immunoSEQ multiplex PCR; TCRdb's copy keeps in-frame clones and lacks some. The table shows about 64,000 clones, with around 91% occurring only once. Per the germline V gene, CDR1 is MDHEN and CDR2 is SYDVKM. Deletions cut 6 bases from V and 8 bases from J, with 14 bases between. The CDR3 contains 13 residues. Sequenced here: peripheral blood, sampled in the second trimester of pregnancy. The sequence was obtained from a female donor in good health, enrolled as a control in a pregnancy study. J is TRBJ1-3 and V is TRBV28; D is ambiguous. CDR3 sequence (DNA): TGTGCCAGCAGCCCGTGGGAGCGGGACACCATATATTTT. Amino acids: CASSPWERDTIYF. The full variable domain, completed using reference TRBV28 and TRBJ1-3, is DVKVTQSSRYLVKRTGEKVFLECVQDMDHENMFWYRQDPGLGLRLIYFSYDVKMKEKGDIPEGYSVSREKKERFSLILESASTNQTSMYLCASSPWERDTIYFGEGSWLTVV.